This entry concerns a single T cell receptor (beta chain). Its antigen is still unknown. The CDR3 extends over 16 amino acids. Germline lookup yields CDR1 MGHRA and CDR2 YSYEKL. With V trimmed by 4 bases and J by 4 bases, 10 bases remained unmatched. The data were taken from a study of T cell repertoires in ileal Crohn's disease. The wider study: Operated complications were stricturing disease (about 60%) and penetrating disease (about 39%). At postoperative colonoscopy, neoterminal ileum biopsies were taken as M6. Whole-study findings and limits: Compared with CD4 T cells, sorted CD8 cells carried more expanded clones. All patients with clonality above 26.8% had endoscopic recurrence.

Repertoires were generated with immunoSEQ multiplex PCR, while TCRdb's copy carries only in-frame clones and drops some. The sample yields 13,000 or so clones, 82% seen once. The sample's time point: neoterminal ileum biopsy at postoperative endoscopy, about 6 months after surgery. This sequence joins TRBV4-1 and TRBJ1-2; 9 bases fit TRBD1. The clonotype comes from an adult with Crohn's disease. The sample consisted of ileal tissue. CDR3 protein: CASSLRDRVSPYGYTF. The CDR3 nucleotides are TGCGCCAGCAGCCTCCGGGACAGGGTCTCTCCCTATGGCTACACCTTC.